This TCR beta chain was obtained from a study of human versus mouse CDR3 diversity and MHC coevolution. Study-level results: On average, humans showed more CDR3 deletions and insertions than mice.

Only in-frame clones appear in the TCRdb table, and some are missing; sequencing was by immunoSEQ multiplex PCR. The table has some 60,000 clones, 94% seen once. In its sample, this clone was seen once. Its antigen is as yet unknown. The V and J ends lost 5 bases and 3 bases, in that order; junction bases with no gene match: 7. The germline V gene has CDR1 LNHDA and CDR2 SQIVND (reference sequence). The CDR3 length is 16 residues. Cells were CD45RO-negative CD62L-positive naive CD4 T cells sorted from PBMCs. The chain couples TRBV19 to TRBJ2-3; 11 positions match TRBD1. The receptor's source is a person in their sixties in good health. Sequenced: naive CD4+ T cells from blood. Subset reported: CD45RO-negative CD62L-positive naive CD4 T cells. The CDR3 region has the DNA TGTGCCAGTAGTCCGTGGGACAGGGGGAGGACAGATACGCAGTATTTT. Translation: CASSPWDRGRTDTQYF.